Following are 16 T cell receptor beta chains from one sample sequenced in a study of cytomegalovirus exposure and HLA in healthy donors. PCR amplification relied on 60 Vbeta primers (plus 13 Jbeta primers). Sequenced by immunoSEQ multiplex PCR; TCRdb stores in-frame clones only, minus some. Of approximately 200,000 clones in the sample, over 65% were seen once. The material sequenced was PBMCs. These receptors all stem from a human donor in good health.

The CDR3 coding sequence is TGTGCCAGCAGCCAAGACGGGGGACAGGGGGGATCCTACGAGCAGTACTTC. This translates into CASSQDGGQGGSYEQYF. The chain recombines TRBV4-2 with TRBJ2-7; the match to TRBD1 covers 11 bases. This CDR3 has 17 amino acids. From germline, CDR1 is LGHNA and CDR2 YNFKEQ. The J segment lost 1 base and the V segment lost 0 bases, leaving 5 bases of the junction unmatched.

The V call is TRBV9, the J call TRBJ1-2; 8 bases map to TRBD1. V lost 2 bases and J lost 3; bases outside the gene matches: 6. The CDR3 runs to 15 residues. Looked up from germline, CDR1 is SGDLS and CDR2 is YYNGEE. The CDR3 sequence: CASSVAPGGYYGYTF. CDR3 sequence (DNA): TGTGCCAGCAGCGTGGCCCCAGGGGGCTACTATGGCTACACCTTC.

J is TRBJ2-3 and V is TRBV7-9; D is perhaps TRBD2 (5 bases). With 0 bases removed from V and 0 bases from J, the gap between germline ends came to 7 bases. This CDR3 is 15 amino acids long. Germline values: CDR1 SEHNR, CDR2 FQNEAQ (reference sequence). For the CDR3, the DNA is TGTGCCAGCAGCTTAGCAGGCGGGAGCACAGATACGCAGTATTTT. Amino acid sequence: CASSLAGGSTDTQYF. Complete variable domain (other parts from reference TRBV7-9 and TRBJ2-3): DTGVSQNPRHKITKRGQNVTFRCDPISEHNRLYWYRQTLGQGPEFLTYFQNEAQLEKSRLLSDRFSAERPKGSFSTLEIQRTEQGDSAMYLCASSLAGGSTDTQYFGPGTRLTVL.

V and J are TRBV6-1 and TRBJ1-2, with a weak D call TRBD1 (6 bases). The V and J ends lost 6 bases and 2 bases respectively, with 13 bases between them. Germline values: CDR1 MNHNS, CDR2 SASEGT. The CDR3 covers 14 residues. The CDR3 DNA is TGTGCCAGCAGGGGAACAGGGAAAAACTATGGCTACACCTTC. Its translation: CASRGTGKNYGYTF.

This rearrangement joins TRBV4-1 to TRBJ1-5, with TRBD1 matching 10 bases. This CDR3 has 17 amino acids. CDR1 is MGHRA and CDR2 is YSYEKL in the germline V gene. V was clipped by 3 bases and J by 3 bases; unmatched bases: 8. This CDR3 is CASSQTSTGGLNQPQHF. The CDR3 bases are TGCGCCAGCAGCCAGACCTCGACAGGGGGCCTCAATCAGCCCCAGCATTTT.

This chain links TRBV19 with TRBJ1-3; weak D call: TRBD1 (5 bases). The CDR3 is 19 residues long. Trimming stripped 2 bases from V and 0 bases from J, with 20 bases between. CDR1 is LNHDA and CDR2 is SQIVND in the germline V gene (reference sequence). The DNA for the CDR3 is TGTGCCAGTAGTATAACGGGGGACCCATGGGCGTCCTCTGGAAACACCATATATTTT. Its translation: CASSITGDPWASSGNTIYF.

The rearrangement uses TRBV5-6 and TRBJ1-2; 9 bases are a match to TRBD1. CDR1 and CDR2 from the germline V gene are SGHDT and YYEEEE. The CDR3 extends over 13 amino acids. J gave up 8 bases and V 4 bases, and 6 bases lay outside the gene matches. CDR3 region: CASSPLDRGGYTF. The CDR3 DNA reads as TGTGCCAGCAGCCCGTTGGACAGGGGAGGCTACACCTTC.

The chain links TRBV11-1 to TRBJ2-7, with a tentative D call TRBD2 (5 bases). The germline gives CDR1 SGHAT, CDR2 FQDESV (reference sequence). V was trimmed by 3 bases and J by 2 bases, leaving 11 bases between them. The CDR3 contains 14 residues. CDR3 coding DNA: TGTGCCAGCAGCTTCCCGGGAACTACCTACGAGCAGTACTTC. It codes for CASSFPGTTYEQYF. The whole variable domain, remainder taken from reference TRBV11-1 and TRBJ2-7, is EAEVAQSPRYKITEKSQAVAFWCDPISGHATLYWYRQILGQGPELLVQFQDESVVDDSQLPKDRFSAERLKGVDSTLKIQPAELGDSAMYLCASSFPGTTYEQYFGPGTRLTVT.

About this clone itself: At one end the junction does not follow the germline gene, possibly because of a read error. The V call is TRBV15, the J call TRBJ2-1, with 7 bases matching TRBD2. CDR1 and CDR2 from the germline V gene are LNHNV and YYDKDF (reference sequence). The CDR3 loop spans 16 amino acids. CDR3 in amino acids: CATRRDQGGAYNEQFF. The DNA for the CDR3 is TGTGCCACCAGAAGAGATCAGGGAGGGGCCTACAATGAGCAGTTCTTC.

V usage is TRBV13 and J usage is TRBJ2-7; TRBD2 agrees at 7 bases. The CDR3 runs 15 residues. Germline V lookup: CDR1 PRHDT, CDR2 FYEKMQ (reference sequence). V lost 5 bases, J lost 2 bases, and 9 bases stayed unmatched. CDR3 sequence reads: CASSVGREKTYEQYF. The CDR3 DNA sequence: TGTGCCAGCAGCGTCGGGCGGGAGAAAACCTACGAGCAGTACTTC.

This sequence joins TRBV2 and TRBJ1-4; the D gene is possibly TRBD1 (6 bases). This CDR3 comprises 16 residues. In germline, CDR1 is SNHLY, CDR2 FYNNEI. V lost 5 bases and J 3 bases, leaving 16 bases between the germline ends. CDR3 loop: CASSLSSGASNEKLFF. CDR3 nucleotides: TGTGCCAGCAGTTTATCATCAGGGGCTTCTAATGAAAAACTGTTTTTT.

This chain joins TRBV7-2 and TRBJ2-3; D is undetermined. Trimming cost V 4 bases and J 7 bases, with 6 bases left between them. CDR3 length equals 11 residues. Per the germline V gene, CDR1 is SGHTA and CDR2 is FQGNSA. This CDR3 is CASSSKNTQYF. CDR3 coding DNA: TGTGCCAGCAGCTCAAAAAATACGCAGTATTTT.

The chain combines TRBV10-3 with TRBJ2-3, with 7 bases fitting TRBD2. J lost 4 bases, V lost 0 bases, and 10 bases had no gene match. CDR1 is ENHRY, CDR2 SYGVKD, per germline. This CDR3 has 17 residues. CDR3 DNA sequence: TGTGCCATCAGTGAGTCGGGAGGGTTGGGGTGGCCAGATACGCAGTATTTT. It codes for CAISESGGLGWPDTQYF.

This clone was seen only a few times. The chain uses TRBV7-6 and TRBJ2-6; D may be TRBD1 (6 bases). CDR3 length: 19 residues. With 1 base removed from V and 0 bases from J, the gap between germline ends came to 16 bases. The V gene's germline CDR1 is SGHVS and CDR2 FNYEAQ. CDR3 region: CASSLERGSLSSGANVLTF. CDR3 DNA sequence: TGTGCCAGCAGCTTAGAGAGGGGGAGCCTTTCCTCTGGGGCCAACGTCCTGACTTTC.

The chain combines TRBV6-5 with TRBJ2-5; D is undetermined. The tail of the sequence fits TRBJ2-7 better, so the J call may be wrong. The CDR3 totals 13 residues. Germline loops: CDR1 MNHEY, CDR2 SVGAGI. The CDR3 nucleotides are TGTGCCAGCATGGGCATAAGCTCCTACGAGCAGTACTTC. Protein sequence: CASMGISSYEQYF.

The chain uses TRBV10-1 and TRBJ2-7; 8 nucleotides align to TRBD2. The germline V gene encodes CDR1 WNHNN and CDR2 SYGVQD (reference sequence). J lost 3 bases, V lost 4 bases, and 8 bases had no gene match. This CDR3 contains 15 residues. The CDR3: CASSGDSGMGYEQYF. The CDR3 DNA sequence: TGCGCCAGCAGTGGGGATAGCGGGATGGGCTACGAGCAGTACTTC.